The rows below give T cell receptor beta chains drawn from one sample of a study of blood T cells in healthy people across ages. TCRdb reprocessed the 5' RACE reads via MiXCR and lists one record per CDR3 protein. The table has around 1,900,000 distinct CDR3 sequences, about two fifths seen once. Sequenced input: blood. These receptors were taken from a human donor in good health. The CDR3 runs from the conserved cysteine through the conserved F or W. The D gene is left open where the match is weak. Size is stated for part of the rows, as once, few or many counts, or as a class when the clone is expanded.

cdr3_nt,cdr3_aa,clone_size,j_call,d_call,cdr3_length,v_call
TGTGCCAGCACCCCAGAGGGAGGGTGGGGACAAGAGACCCAGTACTTC,CASTPEGGWGQETQYF,.,TRBJ2-5,TRBD2,16,TRBV2
TGTGCCAGCCTGGCCGGTGGGGGGGCGTTAGGCTATGGCTACACCTTC,CASLAGGGALGYGYTF,few,TRBJ1-2,.,16,TRBV12-3/TRBV12-4
TGCAGTGCTAGTCCGCGACTAGGAGGGGGGACCCAGTACTTC,CSASPRLGGGTQYF,.,TRBJ2-5,.,14,TRBV20-1
TGCAGTGCTAGTAGGGGGGACCGACCGATCACAGATACGCAGTATTTT,CSASRGDRPITDTQYF,.,TRBJ2-3,.,16,TRBV20-1
TGTGCCAGCAGCTTTACAGGGAGAATTAACTATGGCTACACCTTC,CASSFTGRINYGYTF,once,TRBJ1-2,.,15,TRBV3-1
TGCGCCAGCAGCCGAGAACTAGCGGGATCTTTAGATACGCAGTATTTT,CASSRELAGSLDTQYF,few,TRBJ2-3,TRBD2,16,TRBV4-3
TGCGCCAGCAGCCAAGCTTGGGGCACTCCCTACGAGCAGTACTTC,CASSQAWGTPYEQYF,.,TRBJ2-7,.,15,TRBV4-1
TGCAGTGCTAGTTTCCAGGGGACTAGCGGGTTTTCCTACGAGCAGTACTTC,CSASFQGTSGFSYEQYF,.,TRBJ2-7,TRBD2,17,TRBV20-1
TGTGCCAGCAGAATTCAACGGGACAGCTATGAAGCTTTCTTT,CASRIQRDSYEAFF,.,TRBJ1-1,TRBD1,14,TRBV6-5
TGTGCCACCAGCAGAGATGGCGGGGCCCGATACACTGAAGCTTTCTTT,CATSRDGGARYTEAFF,few,TRBJ1-1,.,16,TRBV15
TGTGCCAGCAGCTTTCAAGGCTCACCCCTCCACTTT,CASSFQGSPLHF,.,TRBJ1-6,.,12,TRBV7-6
TGCAGCGCGGGTCGGATGGTCCCGGGACAGGGAGAAAACTATGGCTACACCTTC,CSAGRMVPGQGENYGYTF,.,TRBJ1-2,TRBD1,18,TRBV29-1
TGCGCCAGCAGCACCGGAGTGGAACCCTACGAGCAGTACTTC,CASSTGVEPYEQYF,.,TRBJ2-7,.,14,TRBV5-1
TGTGCCAGCAGTGCAGGGGCCCAAGAGACCCAGTACTTC,CASSAGAQETQYF,.,TRBJ2-5,.,13,TRBV6-5
TGCAGTGCTAGAGAACACTGGACTAGCGGGGGTAATACGCAGTATTTT,CSAREHWTSGGNTQYF,few,TRBJ2-3,TRBD2,16,TRBV20-1
TGTGCCAGCAGTCCCGGGACAGGGCACGAAAAACTGTTTTTT,CASSPGTGHEKLFF,.,TRBJ1-4,TRBD1,14,TRBV12-3/TRBV12-4
TGTGCCAGTAGTTTACAGGCAGGGTTTGAGGAAAAACTGTTTTTT,CASSLQAGFEEKLFF,.,TRBJ1-4,.,15,TRBV27
TGCAGTGCTAGGCCGACAGGGTGGAATGAGCAGTTCTTC,CSARPTGWNEQFF,few,TRBJ2-1,TRBD1,13,TRBV20-1
TGTGCCAGCAGTTTTGCGGGAGCCACAGATACGCAGTATTTT,CASSFAGATDTQYF,.,TRBJ2-3,TRBD2,14,TRBV28
TGTGCCAGCAGCTTGGCCTCTGGGGCCAACGTCCTGACTTTC,CASSLASGANVLTF,many,TRBJ2-6,.,14,TRBV12-3/TRBV12-4
TGCAGCGTCATGAGTCCTGTCGGGGCTGAAGCTTTCTTT,CSVMSPVGAEAFF,few,TRBJ1-1,.,13,TRBV29-1
TGCGCCAGCAGCTTGGAAGCCGGGGGGGCGGCTACCGGGGAGCTGTTTTTT,CASSLEAGGAATGELFF,once,TRBJ2-2,TRBD2,17,TRBV5-1
TGTGCCAGCAGCTCAACTGACAGGCCAAATTCACCCCTCCACTTT,CASSSTDRPNSPLHF,.,TRBJ1-6,.,15,TRBV5-6
TGTGCCAGCAGCCCGAGGGGGGGCGGGGGTTACTCCTACAATGAGCAGTTCTTC,CASSPRGGGGYSYNEQFF,.,TRBJ2-1,.,18,TRBV7-7
TGCAGTGCCGACTTGGGGACGACCTACAATGAGCAGTTCTTC,CSADLGTTYNEQFF,few,TRBJ2-1,.,14,TRBV20-1
TGTGCCAGCAGCGCCCGGGGGGGGAATTCACCCCTCCACTTT,CASSARGGNSPLHF,.,TRBJ1-6,.,14,TRBV27
TGCGCCAGCAGCCCGAGGAGCCACCGTTACGAGCAGTACTTC,CASSPRSHRYEQYF,many,TRBJ2-7,.,14,TRBV4-3
TGCGCCAGCGCGTCGTTCCTCACAGATACGCAGTATTTT,CASASFLTDTQYF,.,TRBJ2-3,.,13,TRBV4-3
TGTGCCAGCAGCTTAACGGGGTGGGCCGTTGAAGCTTTCTTT,CASSLTGWAVEAFF,.,TRBJ1-1,.,14,TRBV7-3
TGTGCCAGCAGCTTAGTGGGATGCGGCTACACCTTC,CASSLVGCGYTF,few,TRBJ1-2,.,12,TRBV7-2
TGTGCCAGCAGCCTACAGCCGACAGGGACATCGGGAGAGACCCAGTACTTC,CASSLQPTGTSGETQYF,.,TRBJ2-5,TRBD1,17,TRBV7-6
TGTGCCAGCAGCTTAGCGAACGGGGTGCTGTTCTTC,CASSLANGVLFF,.,TRBJ2-1,.,12,TRBV7-6
TGTGCCAGCACCCTTGGGAGCGCTGAAGCTTTCTTT,CASTLGSAEAFF,.,TRBJ1-1,.,12,TRBV12-3/TRBV12-4
TGTGCCAGCAGCCAAGTGGGGACAGGGGGGCAGTACTTC,CASSQVGTGGQYF,.,TRBJ2-7,TRBD1,13,TRBV3-1
TGTGCCAGCAGCGTAGGTGGACAGACCCACCAAGAGACCCAGTACTTC,CASSVGGQTHQETQYF,.,TRBJ2-5,.,16,TRBV9
TGCAGCGTTGAAGAACCCGGACTAGCGGGGATCTCTGGGGCCAACGTCCTGACTTTC,CSVEEPGLAGISGANVLTF,few,TRBJ2-6,TRBD2,19,TRBV29-1
TGTGCCAGCAGCTTAGGTCAATTCCTTGGAAACACCATATATTTT,CASSLGQFLGNTIYF,.,TRBJ1-3,.,15,TRBV7-2